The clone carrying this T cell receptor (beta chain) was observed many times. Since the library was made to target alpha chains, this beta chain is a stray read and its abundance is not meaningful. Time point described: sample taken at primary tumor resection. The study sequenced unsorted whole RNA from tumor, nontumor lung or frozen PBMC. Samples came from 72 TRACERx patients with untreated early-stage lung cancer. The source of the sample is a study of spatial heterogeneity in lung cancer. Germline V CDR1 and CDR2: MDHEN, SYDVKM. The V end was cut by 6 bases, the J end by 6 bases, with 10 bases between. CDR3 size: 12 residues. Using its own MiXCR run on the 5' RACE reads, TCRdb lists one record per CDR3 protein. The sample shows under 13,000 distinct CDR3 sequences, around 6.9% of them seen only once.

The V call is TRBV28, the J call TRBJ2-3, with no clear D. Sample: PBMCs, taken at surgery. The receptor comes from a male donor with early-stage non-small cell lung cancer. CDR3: CASRGSTDTQYF. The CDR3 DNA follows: TGTGCCAGCAGAGGATCCACCGATACGCAGTATTTT.